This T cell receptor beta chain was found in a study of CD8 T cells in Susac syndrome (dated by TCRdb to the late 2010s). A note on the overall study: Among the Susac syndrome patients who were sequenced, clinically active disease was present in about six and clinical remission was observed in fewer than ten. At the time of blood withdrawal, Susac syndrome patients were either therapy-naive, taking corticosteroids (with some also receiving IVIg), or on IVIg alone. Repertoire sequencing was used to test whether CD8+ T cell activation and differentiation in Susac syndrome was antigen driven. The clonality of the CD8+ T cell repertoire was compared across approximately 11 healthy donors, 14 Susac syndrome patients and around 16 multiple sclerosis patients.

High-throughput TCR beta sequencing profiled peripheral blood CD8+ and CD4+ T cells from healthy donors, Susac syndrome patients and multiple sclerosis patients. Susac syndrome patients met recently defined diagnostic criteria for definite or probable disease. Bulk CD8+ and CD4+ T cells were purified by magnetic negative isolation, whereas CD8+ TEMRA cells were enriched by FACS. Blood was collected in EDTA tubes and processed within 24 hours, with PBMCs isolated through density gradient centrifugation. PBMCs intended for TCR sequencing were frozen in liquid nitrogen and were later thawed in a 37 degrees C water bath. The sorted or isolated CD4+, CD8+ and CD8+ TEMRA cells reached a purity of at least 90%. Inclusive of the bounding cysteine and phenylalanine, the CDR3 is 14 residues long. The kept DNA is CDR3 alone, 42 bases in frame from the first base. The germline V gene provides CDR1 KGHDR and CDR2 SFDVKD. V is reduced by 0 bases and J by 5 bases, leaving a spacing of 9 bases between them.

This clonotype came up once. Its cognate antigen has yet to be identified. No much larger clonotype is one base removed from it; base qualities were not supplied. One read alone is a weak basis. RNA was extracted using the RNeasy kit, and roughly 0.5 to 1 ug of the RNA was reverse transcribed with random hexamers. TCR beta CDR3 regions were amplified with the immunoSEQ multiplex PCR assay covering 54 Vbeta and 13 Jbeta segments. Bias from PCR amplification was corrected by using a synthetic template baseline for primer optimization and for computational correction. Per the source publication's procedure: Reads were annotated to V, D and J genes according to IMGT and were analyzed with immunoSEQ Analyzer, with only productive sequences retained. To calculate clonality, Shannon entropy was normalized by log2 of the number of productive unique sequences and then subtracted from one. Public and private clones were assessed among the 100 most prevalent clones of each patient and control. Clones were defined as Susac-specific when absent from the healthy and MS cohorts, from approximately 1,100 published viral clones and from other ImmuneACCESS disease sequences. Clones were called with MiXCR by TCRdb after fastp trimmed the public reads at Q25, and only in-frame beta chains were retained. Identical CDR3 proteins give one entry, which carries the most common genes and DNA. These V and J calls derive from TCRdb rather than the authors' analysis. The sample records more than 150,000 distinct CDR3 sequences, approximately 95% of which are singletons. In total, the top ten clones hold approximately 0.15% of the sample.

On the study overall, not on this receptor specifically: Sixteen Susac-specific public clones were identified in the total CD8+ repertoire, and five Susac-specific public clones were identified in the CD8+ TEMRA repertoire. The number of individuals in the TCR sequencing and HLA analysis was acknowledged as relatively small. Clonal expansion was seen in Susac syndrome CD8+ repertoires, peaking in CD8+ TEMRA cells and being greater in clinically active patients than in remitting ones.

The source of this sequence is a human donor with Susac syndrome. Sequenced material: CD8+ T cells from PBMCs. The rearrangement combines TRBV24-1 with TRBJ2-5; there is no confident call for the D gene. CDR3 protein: CATSDLGVEETQYF. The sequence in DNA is TGTGCCACCAGTGATTTGGGCGTAGAGGAGACCCAGTACTTC.